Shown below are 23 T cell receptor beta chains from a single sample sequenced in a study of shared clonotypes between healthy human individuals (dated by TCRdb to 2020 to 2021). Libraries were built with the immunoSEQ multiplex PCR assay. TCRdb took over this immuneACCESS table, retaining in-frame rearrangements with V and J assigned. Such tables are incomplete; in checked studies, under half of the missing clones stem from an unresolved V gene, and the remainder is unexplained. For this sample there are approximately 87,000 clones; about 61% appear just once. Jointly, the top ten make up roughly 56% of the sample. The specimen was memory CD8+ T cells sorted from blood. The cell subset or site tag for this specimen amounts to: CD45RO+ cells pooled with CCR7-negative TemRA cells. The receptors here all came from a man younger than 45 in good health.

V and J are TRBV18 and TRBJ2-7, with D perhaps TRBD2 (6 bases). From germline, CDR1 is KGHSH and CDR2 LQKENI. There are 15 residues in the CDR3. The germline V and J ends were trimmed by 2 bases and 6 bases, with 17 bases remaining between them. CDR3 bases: TGTGCCAGCTCACCAGACCGACTAGTCGTCGGCGAGCAGTACTTC. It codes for CASSPDRLVVGEQYF.

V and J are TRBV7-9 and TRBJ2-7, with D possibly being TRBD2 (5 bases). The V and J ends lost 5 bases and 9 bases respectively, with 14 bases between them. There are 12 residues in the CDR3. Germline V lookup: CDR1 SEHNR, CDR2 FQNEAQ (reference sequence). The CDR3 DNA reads TGTGCCAGCAGCGAGCGGACGCGGCGGCAGTACTTC. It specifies CASSERTRRQYF.

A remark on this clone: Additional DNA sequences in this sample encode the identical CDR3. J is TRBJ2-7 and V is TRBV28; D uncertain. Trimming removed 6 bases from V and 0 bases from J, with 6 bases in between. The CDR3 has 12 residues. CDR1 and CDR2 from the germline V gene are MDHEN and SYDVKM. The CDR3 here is CASSPISYEQYF. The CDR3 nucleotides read TGTGCCAGCAGCCCGATCTCCTACGAGCAGTACTTC.

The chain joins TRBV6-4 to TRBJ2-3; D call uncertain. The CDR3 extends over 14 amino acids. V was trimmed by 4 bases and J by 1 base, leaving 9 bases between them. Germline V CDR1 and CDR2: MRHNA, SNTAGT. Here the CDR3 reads CASSVRWGTDTQYF. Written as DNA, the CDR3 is TGTGCCAGCAGTGTAAGATGGGGCACAGATACGCAGTATTTT.

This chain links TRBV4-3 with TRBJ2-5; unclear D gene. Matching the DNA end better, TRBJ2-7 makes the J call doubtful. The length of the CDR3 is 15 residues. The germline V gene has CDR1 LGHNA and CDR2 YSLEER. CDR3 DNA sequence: TGCGCCAGCAGCCAAAGCCAGGACGGATCCTACGAGCAGTACTTC. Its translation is CASSQSQDGSYEQYF.

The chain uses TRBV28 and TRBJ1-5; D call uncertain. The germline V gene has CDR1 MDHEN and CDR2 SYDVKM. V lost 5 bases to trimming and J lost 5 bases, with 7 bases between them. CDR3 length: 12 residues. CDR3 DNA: TGTGCCAGCAGTCTTACTTATCAGCCCCAGCATTTT. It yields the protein CASSLTYQPQHF.

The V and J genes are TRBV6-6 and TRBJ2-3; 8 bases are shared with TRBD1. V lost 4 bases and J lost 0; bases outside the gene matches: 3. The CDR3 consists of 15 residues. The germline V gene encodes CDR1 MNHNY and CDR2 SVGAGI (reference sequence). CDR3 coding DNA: TGTGCCAGCAGTTTCCGGGACAGGAGCACAGATACGCAGTATTTT. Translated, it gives CASSFRDRSTDTQYF.

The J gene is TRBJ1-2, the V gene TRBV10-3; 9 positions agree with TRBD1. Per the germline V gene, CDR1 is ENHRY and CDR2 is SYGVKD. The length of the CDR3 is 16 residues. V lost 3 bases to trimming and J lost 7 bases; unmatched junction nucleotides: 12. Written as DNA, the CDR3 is TGTGCCATCAGTGACGCCCTTCTGGACAGGGGTGGTGGCTACACCTTC. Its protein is CAISDALLDRGGGYTF.

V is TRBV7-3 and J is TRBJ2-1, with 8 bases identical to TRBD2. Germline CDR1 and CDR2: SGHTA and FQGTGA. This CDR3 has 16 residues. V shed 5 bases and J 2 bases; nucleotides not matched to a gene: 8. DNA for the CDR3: TGTGCCAGCAGCCCAACGGCAGCGGGAGCCTACAATGAGCAGTTCTTC. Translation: CASSPTAAGAYNEQFF.

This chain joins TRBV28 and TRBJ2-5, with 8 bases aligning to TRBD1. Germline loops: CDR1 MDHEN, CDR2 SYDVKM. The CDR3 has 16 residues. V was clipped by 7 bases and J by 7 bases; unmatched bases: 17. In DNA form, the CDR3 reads TGTGCCAGCATTCCCGGTGGGGACAGGACGCCGGGGACCCAGTACTTC. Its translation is CASIPGGDRTPGTQYF.

The CDR3 coding sequence is TGTGCCAGCAGCGTAGTGAAGGGAAATGGCGGGGAGCTGTTTTTT. Translation: CASSVVKGNGGELFF. This chain joins TRBV9 and TRBJ2-2; D is uncertain. Trimming stripped 0 bases from V and 7 bases from J, with 13 bases between. This CDR3 comprises 15 residues. CDR1 is SGDLS and CDR2 is YYNGEE in the germline V gene.

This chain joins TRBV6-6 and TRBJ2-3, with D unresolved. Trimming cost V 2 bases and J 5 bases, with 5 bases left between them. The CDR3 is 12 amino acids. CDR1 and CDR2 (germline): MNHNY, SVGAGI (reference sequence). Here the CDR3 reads CASSYGQDTQYF. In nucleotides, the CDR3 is TGTGCCAGCAGTTACGGTCAAGATACGCAGTATTTT.

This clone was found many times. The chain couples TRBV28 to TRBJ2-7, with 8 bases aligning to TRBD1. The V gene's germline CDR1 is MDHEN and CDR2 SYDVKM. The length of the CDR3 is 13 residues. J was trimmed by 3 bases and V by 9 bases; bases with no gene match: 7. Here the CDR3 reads CASATGAYYEQYF. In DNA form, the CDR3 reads TGTGCCAGTGCGACAGGGGCTTACTACGAGCAGTACTTC.

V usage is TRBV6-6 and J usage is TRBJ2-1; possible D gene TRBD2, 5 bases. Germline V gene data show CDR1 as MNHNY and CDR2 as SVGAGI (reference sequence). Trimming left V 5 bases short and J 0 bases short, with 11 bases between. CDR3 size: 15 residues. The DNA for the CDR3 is TGTGCCAGCAGTCCCACTAGGGTCTCCTACAATGAGCAGTTCTTC. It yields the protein CASSPTRVSYNEQFF.

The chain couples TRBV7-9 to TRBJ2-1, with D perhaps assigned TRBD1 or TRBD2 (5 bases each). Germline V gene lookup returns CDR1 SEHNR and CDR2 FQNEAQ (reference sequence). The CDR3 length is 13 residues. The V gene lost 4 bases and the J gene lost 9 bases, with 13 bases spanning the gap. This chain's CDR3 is CASSWGPDGEQFF. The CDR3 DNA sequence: TGTGCCAGCAGCTGGGGACCGGACGGTGAGCAGTTCTTC.

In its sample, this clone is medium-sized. This CDR3 reads CASQDSPNQPQHF. The CDR3 nucleotides read TGTGCCAGCCAGGACTCCCCTAATCAGCCCCAGCATTTT. The rearrangement joins TRBV27 to TRBJ1-5; D not certain. Germline V gene data show CDR1 as MNHEY and CDR2 as SMNVEV (reference sequence). There are 13 residues in the CDR3. V was pared by 8 bases and J by 4 bases, with 12 bases between.

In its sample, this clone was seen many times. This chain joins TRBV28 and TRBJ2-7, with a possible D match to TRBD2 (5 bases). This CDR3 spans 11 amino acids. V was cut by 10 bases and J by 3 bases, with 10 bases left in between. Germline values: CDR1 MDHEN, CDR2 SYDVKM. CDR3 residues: CATGLHYEQYF. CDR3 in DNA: TGTGCCACCGGACTGCACTACGAGCAGTACTTC.

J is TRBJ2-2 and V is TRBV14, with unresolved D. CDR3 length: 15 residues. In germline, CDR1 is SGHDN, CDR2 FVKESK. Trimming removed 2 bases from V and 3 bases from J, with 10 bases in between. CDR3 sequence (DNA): TGTGCCAGCAGCCAAATCCACCCGGACACCGGGGAGCTGTTTTTT. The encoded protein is CASSQIHPDTGELFF.

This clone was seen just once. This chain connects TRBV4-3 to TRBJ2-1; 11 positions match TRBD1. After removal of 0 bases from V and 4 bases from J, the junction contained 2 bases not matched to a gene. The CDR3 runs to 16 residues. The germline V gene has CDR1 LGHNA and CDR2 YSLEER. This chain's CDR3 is CASSQDGQGAYNEQFF. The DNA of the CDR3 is TGCGCCAGCAGCCAAGATGGACAGGGGGCTTACAATGAGCAGTTCTTC.

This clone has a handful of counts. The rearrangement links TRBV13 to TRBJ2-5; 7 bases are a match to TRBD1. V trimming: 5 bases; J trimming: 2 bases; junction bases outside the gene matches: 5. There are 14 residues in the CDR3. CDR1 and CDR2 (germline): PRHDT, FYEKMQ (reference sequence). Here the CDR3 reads CASSPDRDQETQYF. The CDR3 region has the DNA TGTGCCAGCAGCCCCGACAGGGATCAAGAGACCCAGTACTTC.

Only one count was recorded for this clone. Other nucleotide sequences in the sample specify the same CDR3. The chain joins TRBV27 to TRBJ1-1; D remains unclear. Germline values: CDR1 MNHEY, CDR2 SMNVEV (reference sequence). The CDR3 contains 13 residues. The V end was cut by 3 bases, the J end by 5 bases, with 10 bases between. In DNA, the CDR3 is TGTGCCAGCAGTTTCCCCGGAGGGACTGAAGCTTTCTTT. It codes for CASSFPGGTEAFF.

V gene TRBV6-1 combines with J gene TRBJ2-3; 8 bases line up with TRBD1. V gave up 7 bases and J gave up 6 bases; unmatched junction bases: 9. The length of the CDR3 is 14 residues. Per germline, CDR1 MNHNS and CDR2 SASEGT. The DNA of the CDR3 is TGTGCCAGCAATGGACAGGGAGATGCCGATACGCAGTATTTT. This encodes CASNGQGDADTQYF.

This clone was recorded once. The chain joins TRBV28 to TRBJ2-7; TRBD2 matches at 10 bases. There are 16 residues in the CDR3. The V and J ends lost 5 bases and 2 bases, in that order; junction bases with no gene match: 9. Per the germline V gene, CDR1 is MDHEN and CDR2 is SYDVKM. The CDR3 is CASSHLAGVNPYEQYF. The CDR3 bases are TGTGCCAGCAGTCACCTAGCGGGAGTGAACCCCTACGAGCAGTACTTC.